The entry that follows covers one T cell receptor (beta chain) sequence. Only a few counts were recorded for this clone. The target of this receptor is not known. No qualities accompany the bases; no much larger clone lies one base away. TCRbeta CDR3 regions were amplified from genomic DNA by means of the immunoSEQ Assay, a bias-controlled multiplex PCR. The paper's processing steps were these. Within the assay, amplification of reference gene primers was used to estimate how many nucleated cells each sample contained. Sequence reads were collapsed and filtered to measure the absolute abundance of every unique TCRbeta CDR3 rearrangement. For each sample, productive Simpson clonality was calculated by taking the square root of Simpson's diversity index across productive rearrangements. TCRdb mirrors the immuneACCESS table, restricted to in-frame sequences. Some clones are absent from its copies; in checked studies, under half trace to an unresolved V gene, and the reason for the others is unknown. Clone size and the V and J calls come from that table; the DNA yielded D and trimming. This sample has roughly 120,000 clones in its table, and about 85% of those were observed once. Together, the top ten hold around 7.7% of the sample.

The sample belongs to a study of blood T cell repertoires in COVID-19 (dated by TCRdb to 2019 to 2021). Notes on the research overall: Samples covering the acute and convalescent phases of COVID-19 were provided by collaborators in the United States, Italy and Spain. The material from the prospective study consisted of cDNA or gDNA derived from T cells, B-cell-depleted T cells, or PBMCs. Subjects who had been exposed to COVID-19, were actively infected with it, or had recovered from it provided the deeply sampled blood TCRbeta repertoires that made up the dataset. The repertoires were made available in a free public database intended to serve as a resource for research on the immune response to SARS-CoV-2. The samples were drawn from the first 160 participants of the ongoing ImmuneRACE study and from 1,254 subjects provided by 6 global collaborators. Sample metadata almost always included a de-identified subject ID, COVID-19 status, age in years and sex. Where available, HLA class I and class II types were obtained from metadata supplied by the sample provider rather than from assay-based typing. Study-wide conclusions, independent of this receptor: How much clinical and demographic metadata was included differed by source and by participant, and the metadata was provided uncurated.

The collaborating institutions used their own protocols to collect whole blood in K2EDTA tubes. For TCRbeta analysis, collaborators shipped samples as frozen whole blood, isolated PBMCs, or DNA extracted from either of those sample types. V trim: 3 bases; J trim: 2 bases; unmatched bases: 5. There are 16 amino acids in the CDR3, from cysteine to phenylalanine inclusive. CDR3 DNA is the only sequence kept; it has 48 bases, read in frame from the first base. From a lookup of the germline V gene, CDR1 and CDR2 are SGHRS and YFSETQ. The sequence derives from a human donor in a cohort sampled during active COVID-19. Specimen: peripheral blood. The rearrangement combines TRBV5-1 with TRBJ1-5; 10 nucleotides in the junction match TRBD1. Here the CDR3 is given as CASSSGQGGGNQPQHF. The sequenced DNA: TGCGCCAGCAGCTCCGGACAGGGGGGAGGCAATCAGCCCCAGCATTTT.